This T cell receptor (beta chain) is drawn from a study of CD4 T cells in relation to SARS-CoV-2 and coronaviruses (dated by TCRdb to about 2021). As for the study more broadly: The ViraFEST assay cultured PBMCs with antigen for nine to ten days, then sequenced TCR beta CDR3s to find antigen-specific clonal expansions. The full convalescent cohort of approximately 13 patients had a median age of roughly 35 years, ranging from roughly 21 to 75 years. The approximately 12 convalescent patients included 8 males and 4 females; two subjects were Hispanic. HLA restriction was mapped for shared crossreactive spike epitopes using patient-derived lymphoblastoid cell lines. Memory CD4+ T cell crossreactivity between SARS-CoV-2 and common cold coronavirus spike proteins was assessed at the TCR clonotype level in the study. The Adaptive Biotechnologies TCR-sequencing kit was used to sequence samples from a few pre-COVID donors and the naive versus memory experiments, whereas other data were Illumina-based. Expansion assays from other donors in the study were sequenced with a different, Illumina-based TCR-beta assay.

For this clone: It lacks a known antigen. Base qualities are missing; no much larger clone stands one base away.

Naive and memory CD4+ T cells were separated from cryopreserved PBMCs by CD4 enrichment followed by EasySep naive CD4+ T cell enrichment. Sorted naive or memory CD4+ T cells (roughly 9.5 x 10^4) were cultured 1:1 with T cell-depleted PBMCs and CEF peptides for over eight days. In general, triplicate replicate wells were used for every peptide culture condition. Ficoll-Paque PLUS gradient centrifugation was used to isolate PBMCs from either whole blood or leukapheresis product. PBMCs were either cryopreserved at -140°C or used fresh in the expansion assay. The QIAamp Micro DNA Kit was used to extract genomic DNA from the CD4+ T cells. Study-wide conclusions, independent of this receptor: Pre-pandemic and post-infection samples were not both contributed by any donor, so tracing of the source of pre-existing responses was limited. Since the crossreactivity analysis centred on spike protein, crossreactivity against other viral proteins was not assessed. Crossreactive clones showed significantly weaker SARS-CoV-2-driven expansion than monoreactive clones, consistent with antigenic imprinting. In approximately 65% of donors, memory CD4+ clonotypes turned up that crossrecognized SARS-CoV-2 and at least one common cold coronavirus spike. Small numbers of patients and of tested TCRs were a limitation of the study. Naive versus memory sequencing indicated the assay detects memory recall responses rather than primary responses primed during culture.

Survey-level immunoSEQ TCR-beta sequencing was performed on DNA from CEF-cultured naive and memory CD4+ T cells. As for the original processing: During preprocessing, nonproductive sequences were discarded, as were any CDR3s that did not begin with C, did not end with F or W, or were shorter than 7 amino acids. Antigen-specific clonotypes were called with the MANAFEST web app, based on expansion relative to reference and other culture wells. To be counted as positive, a clone had to show significant expansion compared with the reference culture, at an FDR below 0.05, in 2 of 3 replicate wells. For a clone to be considered positive, significant expansion relative to all other tandem wells and an odds ratio above 5 were also required. Cultured and uncultured naive and memory CD4+ repertoires were searched for previously identified spike- and CEF-reactive CDR3s. Pairwise Levenshtein distance, computed with the stringdist R package after three terminal residues were trimmed from each end, was used as the measure of CDR3 homology. This is the immuneACCESS table as TCRdb keeps it, with only in-frame sequences that have V and J called. A part of the clones is gone; compared with another copy, unresolved V genes explain less than half, and the rest is unexplained. Clone size and V and J calls were adopted from that table, with D and trimming inferred from the DNA. The sample table contains some 30,000 clones; only one count was recorded for around 76% of them. The ten largest clones take up roughly 3.2% of the sample.

The TCR originated in an adult with COVID-19. The sequencing sample was made of memory CD4+ T cells from PBMCs, cultured in vitro. The cell subset or site label corresponds to: memory (non-naive) CD4+ T cells.

The CDR3 amino acid sequence is: CASSTSWAELAKNIQYF. The DNA sequence reads TGTGCCAGTAGTACTTCGTGGGCAGAACTAGCCAAAAACATTCAGTACTTC. The chain uses TRBV19 and TRBJ2-4, with the D gene not clear enough to name. V is shortened by 4 bases, J by 0 bases, and the region joining them spans 16 bases. The germline V gene (reference sequence) gives CDR1 as LNHDA and CDR2 as SQIVND. The CDR3 starts with the cysteine, ends with the phenylalanine, and has 17 residues. Just CDR3 DNA is preserved here, 51 bases in frame from base 1. The entire variable domain, with the stretches around the CDR3 drawn from the reference TRBV19 and TRBJ2-4 proteins, is DGGITQSPKYLFRKEGQNVTLSCEQNLNHDAMYWYRQDPGQGLRLIYYSQIVNDFQKGDIAEGYSVSREKKESFPLTVTSAQKNPTAFYLCASSTSWAELAKNIQYFGAGTRLSVL.